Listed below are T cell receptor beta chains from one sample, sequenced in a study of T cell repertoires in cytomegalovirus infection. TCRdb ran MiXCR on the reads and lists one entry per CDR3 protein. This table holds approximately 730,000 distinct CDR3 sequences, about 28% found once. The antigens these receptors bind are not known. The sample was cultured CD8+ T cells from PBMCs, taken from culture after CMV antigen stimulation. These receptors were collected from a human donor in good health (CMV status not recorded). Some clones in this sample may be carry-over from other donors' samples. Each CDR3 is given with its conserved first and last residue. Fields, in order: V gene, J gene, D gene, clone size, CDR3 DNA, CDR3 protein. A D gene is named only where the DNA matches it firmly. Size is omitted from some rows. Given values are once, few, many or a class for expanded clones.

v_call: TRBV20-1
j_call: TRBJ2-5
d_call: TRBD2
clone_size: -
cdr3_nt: TGCAGTGCTAGAGACAAGGGGCTAGCGGGGGGAGAGACCCAGTACTTC
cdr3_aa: CSARDKGLAGGETQYF

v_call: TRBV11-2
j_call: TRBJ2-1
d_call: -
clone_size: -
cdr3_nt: TGTGCCAGCAGCCCCACACGGGGGGCACTATACAATGAGCAGTTCTTC
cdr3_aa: CASSPTRGALYNEQFF

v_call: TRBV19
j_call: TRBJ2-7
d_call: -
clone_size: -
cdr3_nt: TGTGCCAGTAGGCCCCGGGACCACCCCTACGAGCAGTACTTC
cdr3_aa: CASRPRDHPYEQYF

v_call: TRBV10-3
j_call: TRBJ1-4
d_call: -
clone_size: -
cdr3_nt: TGTGCCATCAGTGAGCGAGGGACGGAGGCCCGGGGTGAAAAACTGTTTTTT
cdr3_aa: CAISERGTEARGEKLFF

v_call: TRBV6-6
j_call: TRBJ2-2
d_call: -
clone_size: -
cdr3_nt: TGTGCCAGCAGTACATACGACTCCACCGGGGAGCTGTTTTTT
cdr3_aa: CASSTYDSTGELFF

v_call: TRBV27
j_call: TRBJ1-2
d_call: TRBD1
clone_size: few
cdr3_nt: TGTGCCAGCACCCTATCCCCGGGACAGGCTAACTATGGCTACACCTTC
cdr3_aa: CASTLSPGQANYGYTF

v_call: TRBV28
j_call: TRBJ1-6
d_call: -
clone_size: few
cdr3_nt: TGTGCCAGCAGTTTTGGGGCGATTAGGACAGATTACTATAATTCACCCCTCCACTTT
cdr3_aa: CASSFGAIRTDYYNSPLHF

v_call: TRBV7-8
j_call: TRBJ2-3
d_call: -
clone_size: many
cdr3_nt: TGTGCCAGCAGCCCCCAGAGGGCAGATACGCAGTATTTT
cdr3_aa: CASSPQRADTQYF

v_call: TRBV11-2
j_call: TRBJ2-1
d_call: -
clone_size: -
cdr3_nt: TGTGCCAGCACCCTTTGGACCTATTCCTACAATGAGCAGTTCTTC
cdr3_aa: CASTLWTYSYNEQFF

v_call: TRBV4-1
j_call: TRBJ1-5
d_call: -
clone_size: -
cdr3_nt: TGCGCCAGCAGCCAAGACAGGGCCCCCAATCAGCCCCAGCATTTT
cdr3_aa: CASSQDRAPNQPQHF

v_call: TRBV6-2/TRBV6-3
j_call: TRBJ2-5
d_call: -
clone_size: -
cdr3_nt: TGTGCCAGCAGTTACGGAGGAACCCAGTACTTC
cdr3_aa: CASSYGGTQYF

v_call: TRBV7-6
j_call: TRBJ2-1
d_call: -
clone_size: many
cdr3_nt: TGTGCCAGCAGCCCGACAGGGAGGGTTGATGAGCAGTTCTTC
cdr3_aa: CASSPTGRVDEQFF

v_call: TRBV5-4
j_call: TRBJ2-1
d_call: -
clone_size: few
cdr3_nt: TGTGCCAGCAGCTTACACACAGGCCCCTCGGGGGATGAGCAGTTCTTC
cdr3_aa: CASSLHTGPSGDEQFF

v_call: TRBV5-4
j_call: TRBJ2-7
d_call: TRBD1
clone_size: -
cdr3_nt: TGTGCCAGCAGCCAAGGGACAGGGTTCTACGAGCAGTACTTC
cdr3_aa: CASSQGTGFYEQYF

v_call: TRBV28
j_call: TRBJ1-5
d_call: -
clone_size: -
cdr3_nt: TGTGCCAGCACCGACTGGGGGGTTAGCAATCAGCCCCAGCATTTT
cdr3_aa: CASTDWGVSNQPQHF

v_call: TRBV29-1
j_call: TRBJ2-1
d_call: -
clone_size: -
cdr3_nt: TGCAGCGTTGAAGGGGCAAGCGGCTTCCCCTACAATGAGCAGTTCTTC
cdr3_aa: CSVEGASGFPYNEQFF

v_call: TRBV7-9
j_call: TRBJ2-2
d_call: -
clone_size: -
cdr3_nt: TGTGCCAGCAGGCCCCCGGGACCGGAGCTGTTTTTT
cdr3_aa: CASRPPGPELFF

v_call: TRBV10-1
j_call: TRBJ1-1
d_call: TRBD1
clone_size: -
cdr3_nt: TGCGCCAGCAGAGGAGGGGGCCCTGAAGCTTTCTTT
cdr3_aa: CASRGGGPEAFF

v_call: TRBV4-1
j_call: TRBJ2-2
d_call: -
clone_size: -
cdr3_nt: TGTGCCAGCAGCCAACCAACATACAGGGATTCCGGGGAGCTGTTTTTT
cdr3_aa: CASSQPTYRDSGELFF

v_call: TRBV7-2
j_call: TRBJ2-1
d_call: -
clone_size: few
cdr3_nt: TGTGCCAGCAGCTTAGCGTGGGGGGAGCAGTTCTTC
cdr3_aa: CASSLAWGEQFF

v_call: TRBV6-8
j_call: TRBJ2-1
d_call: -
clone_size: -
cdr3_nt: TGTGCCAGCAGTTACAGCCGTGGGACCTACAATGAGCAGTTCTTC
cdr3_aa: CASSYSRGTYNEQFF

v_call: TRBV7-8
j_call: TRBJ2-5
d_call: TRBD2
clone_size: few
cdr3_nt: TGTGCCAGCAGCTTACCCAGCGGGGGGGCCGACCAGTACTTC
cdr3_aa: CASSLPSGGADQYF

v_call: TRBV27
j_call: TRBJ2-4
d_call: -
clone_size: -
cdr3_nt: TGTGCCAGGAACGGGGTCGGTGCCAAAAACATTCAGTACTTC
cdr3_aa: CARNGVGAKNIQYF

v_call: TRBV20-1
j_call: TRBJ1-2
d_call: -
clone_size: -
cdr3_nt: TGCAGGGGGGGGGCTGGCTACACCTTC
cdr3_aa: CRGGAGYTF

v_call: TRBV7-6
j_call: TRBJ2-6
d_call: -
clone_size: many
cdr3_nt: TGTGCCAGCAGCCTCGGGCAGGGCCCGACAAACGTCCTGACTTTC
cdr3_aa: CASSLGQGPTNVLTF

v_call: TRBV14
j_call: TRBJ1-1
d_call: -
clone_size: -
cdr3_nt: TGTGCCAGCAGCCAAACAGGGCTCATGAACACTGAAGCTTTCTTT
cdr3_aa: CASSQTGLMNTEAFF

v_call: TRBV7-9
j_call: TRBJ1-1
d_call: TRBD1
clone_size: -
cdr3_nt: TGTGCCAGCAGCCCACAGAGGACAGGGGAGAACACTGAAGCTTTCTTT
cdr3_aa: CASSPQRTGENTEAFF

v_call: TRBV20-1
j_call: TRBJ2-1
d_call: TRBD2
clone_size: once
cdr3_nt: TGCAGTGCTAGAGATAACCTAGCGGGATTCGATGAGCAGTTCTTC
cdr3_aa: CSARDNLAGFDEQFF

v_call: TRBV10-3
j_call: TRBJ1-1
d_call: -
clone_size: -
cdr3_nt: TGTGTCGTCTTAATCCGGGACCGAGCTTTCTTT
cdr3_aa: CVVLIRDRAFF

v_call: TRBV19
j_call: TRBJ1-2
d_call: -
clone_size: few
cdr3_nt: TGTGCCAGTACCATGAAGTGGGGAGGGCGACATTCCTATGGCTACACCTTC
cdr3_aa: CASTMKWGGRHSYGYTF

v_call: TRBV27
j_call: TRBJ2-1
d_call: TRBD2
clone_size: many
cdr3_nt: TGTGCCAGCAGCGGGTCTAGCGGGGGCTATGAGCAGTTCTTC
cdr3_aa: CASSGSSGGYEQFF

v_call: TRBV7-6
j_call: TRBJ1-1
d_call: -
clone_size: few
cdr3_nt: TGTGCCAGCAGCTTAGAGGGGCCGAGCACTGAAGCTTTCTTT
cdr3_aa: CASSLEGPSTEAFF

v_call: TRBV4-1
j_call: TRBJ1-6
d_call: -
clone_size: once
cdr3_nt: TGCGCCAGCAGCCTCCACGGACGGGGACTCAGCTCCTATAATTCACCCCTCCACTTT
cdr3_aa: CASSLHGRGLSSYNSPLHF

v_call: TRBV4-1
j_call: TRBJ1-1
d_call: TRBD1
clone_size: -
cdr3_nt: TGCGCCAGCAGCATGGGGACAGGAGGGGGAACTGAAGCTTTCTTT
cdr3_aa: CASSMGTGGGTEAFF

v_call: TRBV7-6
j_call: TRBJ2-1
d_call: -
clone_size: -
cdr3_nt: TGTGCCAGCAGCTTAGGTAGGGGCTATATTAACAATGAGCAGTTCTTC
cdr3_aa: CASSLGRGYINNEQFF

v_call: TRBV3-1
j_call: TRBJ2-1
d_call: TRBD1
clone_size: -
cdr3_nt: TGTGCCAGCAGCCAAGAAGGACAGGGAAGCTCCTACAATGAGCAGTTCTTC
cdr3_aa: CASSQEGQGSSYNEQFF

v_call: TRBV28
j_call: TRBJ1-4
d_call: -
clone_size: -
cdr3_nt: TGTGCCAGCAGTTCAGGGGATACAACTAATGAAAAACTGTTTTTT
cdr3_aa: CASSSGDTTNEKLFF